The subject of this entry is one T cell receptor (beta chain). No antigen is known for it. The sample comes from a study of shared clonotypes between healthy human individuals. General study findings and limits: Estimated clonotype richness was generally higher in naive than memory subsets. Non-shared clonotypes displayed generation probabilities falling below those of clonotypes present in all four donors.

There are 14 residues in the CDR3. The V gene's germline CDR1 is MNHEY and CDR2 SMNVEV (reference sequence). The germline V and J ends were trimmed by 3 bases and 6 bases, with 15 bases remaining between them. Clones were read by immunoSEQ multiplex PCR, and TCRdb kept only the in-frame ones, dropping some. This table has 600,000 to 750,000 clones, 90% appearing once. The J gene is TRBJ2-7, the V gene TRBV27, with a weak D call TRBD2 (5 bases). This clonotype was sampled from a man aged 18 to 30 in good health. Some clones in this sample may be carry-over from other donors' samples. The sequenced sample was memory CD8+ T cells from PBMCs. Subset in this sample: CD45RO+ cells pooled with CCR7-negative TemRA cells. The CDR3 DNA reads TGTGCCAGCAGTTTTTTATCGGGGTTAGGCGAGCAGTACTTC. Translating it yields CASSFLSGLGEQYF.